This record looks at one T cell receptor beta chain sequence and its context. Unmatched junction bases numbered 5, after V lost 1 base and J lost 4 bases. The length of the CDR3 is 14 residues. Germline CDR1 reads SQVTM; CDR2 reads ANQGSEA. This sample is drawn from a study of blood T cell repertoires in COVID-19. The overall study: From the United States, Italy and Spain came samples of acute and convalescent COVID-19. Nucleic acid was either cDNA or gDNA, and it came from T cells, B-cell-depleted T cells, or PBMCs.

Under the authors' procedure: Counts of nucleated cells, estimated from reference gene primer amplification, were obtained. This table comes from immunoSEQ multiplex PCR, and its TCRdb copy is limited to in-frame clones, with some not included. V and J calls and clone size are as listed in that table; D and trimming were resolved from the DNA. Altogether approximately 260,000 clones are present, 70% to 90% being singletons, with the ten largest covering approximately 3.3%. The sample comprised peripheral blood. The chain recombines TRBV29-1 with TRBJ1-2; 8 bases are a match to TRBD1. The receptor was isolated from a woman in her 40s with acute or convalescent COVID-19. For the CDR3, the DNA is TGCAGCGTTGAAGTTGCGGACAGGGTCTATGGCTACACCTTC. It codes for CSVEVADRVYGYTF.